This T cell receptor beta chain was obtained from a study of T cell repertoires in cytomegalovirus infection. Broader study findings: Identification of carriers of CMV plus the relevant HLA was achieved through cumulative public TCR beta family frequency. Dominating the ex vivo response were TCR beta clonotypes that were CMV-specific and HLA-C-restricted.

The CDR3 is 13 amino acids. V gave up 3 bases and J gave up 3 bases; unmatched junction bases: 1. This clonotype showed up just a few times. Its matching antigen is unknown. MiXCR was run by TCRdb on the reads, yielding one entry per CDR3 protein. Of 450,000 to 550,000 distinct CDR3 sequences listed, approximately 40% are singletons. The chain couples TRBV12-3 or TRBV12-4 to TRBJ1-2, with 7 bases lining up with TRBD1. This TCR was recovered from a human donor in good health (CMV status not recorded). Some clones in this sample may be carry-over from other donors' samples. Sequenced here: cultured PBMCs, sampled from culture after CMV antigen stimulation. The CDR3 region is CASSFTGDYGYTF. CDR3 nucleotides: TGTGCCAGCAGTTTCACAGGGGACTATGGCTACACCTTC.